This T cell receptor beta chain comes out of a study of blood T cell repertoires in COVID-19. Turning to the study itself: Some COVID-19 samples were acute and others convalescent; all came from the United States, Italy and Spain.

Sequencing used immunoSEQ multiplex PCR; TCRdb keeps in-frame clones, though not all of them. The sample contains tens of thousands of clones, roughly 89% of which appear only once. V trimming: 3 bases; J trimming: 3 bases; junction bases outside the gene matches: 5. In germline, CDR1 is MGHDK, CDR2 SYGVNS. CDR3 length: 16 amino acids. The TCR comes from a man aged 25-45 years with acute or convalescent COVID-19. Sequencing was performed on peripheral blood. V and J are TRBV25-1 and TRBJ2-7; 13 bases fit TRBD2. In nucleotides, the CDR3 is TGTGCCAGCAGTGATACCCGACTAGCGGGAGGCTACGAGCAGTACTTC. Translation: CASSDTRLAGGYEQYF.